Sequencing of this T cell receptor beta chain was carried out in a study of blood T cell repertoires in COVID-19. Study context: Italy, Spain and the United States were the sources of the convalescent and acute COVID-19 samples.

Data came from immunoSEQ multiplex PCR; TCRdb stores just in-frame clones and leaves some out. The sample shows approximately 100,000 clones, approximately 72% of them seen only once. In its sample, this clone was seen once. This CDR3 is built from 14 residues. Germline CDR1 is SGHRS and CDR2 is YFSETQ. Unmatched junction bases numbered 7, after V lost 7 bases and J lost 6 bases. Sequenced input: peripheral blood. The V and J genes are TRBV5-1 and TRBJ1-6; 7 bases align to TRBD1. The receptor was derived from a man between 70 and 80 years old with acute or convalescent COVID-19. The CDR3: CASAPGQPNSPLHF. CDR3 DNA sequence: TGCGCCAGCGCCCCGGGACAGCCTAATTCACCCCTCCACTTT.